These 15 T cell receptor beta chains were sequenced from one sample in a study of Ad26.COV2.S vaccination and SARS-CoV-2 variants (dated by TCRdb to the early 2020s). The treatment or condition label of this sample denotes: roughly 19 received Ad26.COV2.S at low or high dose, single or two shots; 5 received placebo; per-sample allocation not given. For vaccine and placebo recipients, repertoires were sequenced using samples collected on day 63 after the first injection. Libraries were prepared through the immunoSEQ multiplex PCR assay. TCRdb's version of the immuneACCESS table is confined to in-frame rearrangements and falls short of the full clone set. An unresolved V gene accounts for under half of the shortfall where checked; the remainder is of unknown origin. The sample table contains a few hundred thousand clones; only one count was recorded for about nine tenths of them. About 1.7% of the sample lies in the top ten.

Sample: peripheral blood, taken in a trial of Ad26.COV2.S vaccine versus placebo. Every receptor here comes from a person between 18 and 59 years old who received the Ad26.COV2.S COVID-19 vaccine or a placebo.

V usage is TRBV14 and J usage is TRBJ2-7, with D maybe TRBD2 (7 bases). The CDR3 runs 16 residues. The germline gives CDR1 SGHDN, CDR2 FVKESK. The V end was cut by 4 bases, the J end by 3 bases, with 19 bases between. This CDR3 reads CASSRGREGVSYEQYF. In DNA form, the CDR3 reads TGTGCCAGCAGCCGTGGAAGGGAGGGGGTCAGCTACGAGCAGTACTTC.

The J gene is TRBJ2-5, the V gene TRBV18; D is perhaps TRBD1 or TRBD2 (5 bases each). Trimming stripped 1 base from V and 5 bases from J, with 11 bases between. Germline V CDR1 and CDR2: KGHSH, LQKENI. The CDR3 runs to 14 residues. The CDR3 nucleotides read TGTGCCAGCTCACCACGAGGGGCCCGGGAGACCCAGTACTTC. This gives the protein CASSPRGARETQYF.

V usage is TRBV11-2 and J usage is TRBJ2-1; a possible D gene is TRBD2 (6 bases). Germline V lookup: CDR1 SGHAT, CDR2 FQNNGV. This CDR3 contains 13 residues. Trimming took 1 base from V and 12 from J, leaving 13 bases between them. The CDR3 region is CASSLGEADPQFF. The CDR3 nucleotides read TGTGCCAGCAGCTTAGGGGAGGCGGACCCGCAGTTCTTC.

This clone came up a few times. V and J are TRBV6-1 and TRBJ1-2; D unclear. Trimming shortened V by 3 bases and J by 0 bases, and 11 bases separated the two germline ends. Germline lookup yields CDR1 MNHNS and CDR2 SASEGT. There are 15 residues in the CDR3. The CDR3 sequence: CASSDFTAANYGYTF. DNA of the CDR3: TGTGCCAGCAGTGATTTTACCGCGGCTAACTATGGCTACACCTTC.

The chain uses TRBV29-1 and TRBJ1-2; a weak D match, TRBD1 (5 bases). The V and J ends lost 7 bases and 4 bases respectively, with 16 bases between them. There are 13 residues in the CDR3. Germline CDR1 reads SQVTM; CDR2 reads ANQGSEA. As DNA, the CDR3 is TGCAGCGCCACCGGCGGGGGTGTCTATGGCTACACCTTC. Protein: CSATGGGVYGYTF.

The chain combines TRBV19 with TRBJ2-1; maybe TRBD1 (6 bases). Germline CDR1 LNHDA, CDR2 SQIVND (reference sequence). V was cut by 5 bases and J by 9 bases, with 17 bases left in between. The CDR3 is 14 residues long. CDR3 coding DNA: TGTGCCAGTAGTTTGCAGGGGTGGTTCGGTGAGCAGTTCTTC. The encoded protein is CASSLQGWFGEQFF.

This rearrangement joins TRBV4-3 to TRBJ2-7; D tentatively fits TRBD1 or TRBD2 (6 bases each). Germline V gene sequence: CDR1 LGHNA, CDR2 YSLEER. This CDR3 has 16 amino acids. V lost 0 bases and J 3 bases, leaving 15 bases between the germline ends. DNA for the CDR3: TGCGCCAGCAGCCAAGATTTGCACGGGGGCAGCTACGAGCAGTACTTC. It codes for CASSQDLHGGSYEQYF.

This chain joins TRBV9 and TRBJ2-3, with TRBD2 matching over 7 bases. This CDR3 has 16 amino acids. The trim removed 1 base at V and 4 bases at J, leaving 9 bases unmatched. Looked up from germline, CDR1 is SGDLS and CDR2 is YYNGEE. CDR3 in amino acids: CASSVTRAGPPDTQYF. In DNA, the CDR3 is TGTGCCAGCAGCGTAACTCGAGCGGGGCCCCCAGATACGCAGTATTTT.

The chain is built from TRBV6-5 and TRBJ2-7, with 8 bases identical to TRBD1. V lost 0 bases to trimming and J lost 6 bases; unmatched junction nucleotides: 10. The germline CDR1 and CDR2 sequences are MNHEY and SVGAGI. The CDR3 totals 16 residues. CDR3 region: CASSYSTPDRAVEQYF. CDR3 coding DNA: TGTGCCAGCAGTTACTCAACCCCGGACAGGGCGGTCGAGCAGTACTTC.

The chain links TRBV7-8 to TRBJ2-2, with D perhaps given as TRBD1 or TRBD2 (5 bases each). The V end was cut by 3 bases, the J end by 5 bases, with 7 bases between. CDR1 is SGHVS and CDR2 is FQNEAQ in the germline V gene. The CDR3 is made up of 13 amino acids. The CDR3 region is CASSFWGTGELFF. The DNA of the CDR3 is TGTGCCAGCAGCTTCTGGGGGACCGGGGAGCTGTTTTTT.

The chain has TRBV19 and TRBJ1-5, with 7 bases fitting TRBD1. Trimming cost V 3 bases and J 1 base; bases outside gene matches: 12. CDR1 and CDR2 from the germline V gene are LNHDA and SQIVND (reference sequence). CDR3 size: 18 residues. DNA for the CDR3: TGTGCCAGTAGTATGGTCCGGAAAGGGACAGTGAGCAATCAGCCCCAGCATTTT. Translation gives CASSMVRKGTVSNQPQHF.

Details on this clone: Other DNA sequences within the sample encode an identical CDR3. V gene TRBV29-1 combines with J gene TRBJ2-5, with D unclear. Germline CDR1 and CDR2: SQVTM and ANQGSEA. Trimming removed 4 bases at V and 5 bases at J, with 5 bases between. This CDR3 region has 10 residues. CDR3 nucleotides: TGCAGCGTTGGCCGGGAGACCCAGTACTTC. Protein sequence: CSVGRETQYF.

J is TRBJ2-7 and V is TRBV6-5; 8 nucleotides agree with TRBD1. Germline V gives CDR1 MNHEY, CDR2 SVGAGI. There are 15 residues in the CDR3. V was clipped by 5 bases and J by 0 bases; unmatched bases: 6. The CDR3 nucleotides read TGTGCCAGCAGTCCCGACAGGGGAAGCTCCTACGAGCAGTACTTC. It yields the protein CASSPDRGSSYEQYF.

The chain has TRBV11-2 and TRBJ2-7; D is unclear. V gave up 5 bases and J gave up 0 bases, with 14 bases separating them. CDR1 and CDR2 (germline): SGHAT, FQNNGV. The CDR3 is made up of 15 amino acids. The CDR3 region is CASSPSGSSSYEQYF. In DNA, the CDR3 is TGTGCCAGCAGCCCCTCTGGCAGTAGCTCCTACGAGCAGTACTTC.

This chain links TRBV7-9 with TRBJ2-7, with D unclear. Trimming took 3 bases from V and 4 from J, leaving 10 bases between them. This CDR3 has 13 amino acids. CDR1 and CDR2 (germline): SEHNR, FQNEAQ (reference sequence). The CDR3 region is CASSFPGPYEQYF. The CDR3 DNA is TGTGCCAGCAGCTTCCCAGGCCCTTACGAGCAGTACTTC.